This T cell receptor (beta chain) was sequenced for a study of identical twins. Study-wide findings and caveats: Twins shared out-of-frame alpha sequences with excess low generation probability.

In this sample, this clonotype turned up many times. Antigen specificity is unknown. Template switching created a universal primer site, and the cDNA included unique molecular identifiers. TCRdb redid the calling of the 5' RACE reads with MiXCR, one entry per CDR3 protein. The table has approximately 550,000 distinct CDR3 sequences, about 22% seen once. V was cut by 1 base and J by 1 base, with 5 bases left in between. Germline assignment: CDR1 SGHDT and CDR2 YYEEEE. The CDR3 length is 13 residues. Separately, the same data were catalogued under a study of yellow fever vaccine responses in identical twins.

V gene TRBV5-6 combines with J gene TRBJ1-1, with D uncertain. The sample consisted of CD4+ T cells sorted from blood. This receptor was identified in a woman aged 18-29 years in good health. CDR3 DNA: TGTGCCAGCAGCTTGCCGGGGAACACTGAAGCTTTCTTT. The encoded protein is CASSLPGNTEAFF.